Detailed here is one TCR beta chain. Its antigen is not identified. The same CDR3 can be traced to other DNA sequences in this sample. The CDR3 is made up of 13 amino acids. J gave up 5 bases and V 5 bases, and 4 bases lay outside the gene matches. Germline lookup yields CDR1 SGHNT and CDR2 YYREEE (reference sequence). The data were taken from a study of cytomegalovirus exposure and HLA in healthy donors. Findings of the study overall: Later analysis placed DRB1 highest and HLA-C lowest in TCR association rates, which differed by HLA locus.

PCR primers comprised 60 Vbeta and 13 Jbeta primers. Sequenced by immunoSEQ multiplex PCR; TCRdb stores in-frame clones only, minus some. The data hold about 160,000 clones, with roughly 77% observed a single time. The chain uses TRBV5-4 and TRBJ1-1; the match to TRBD1 covers 9 bases. The specimen sequenced was PBMCs. The sequence was obtained from a man aged 30 to 39 in good health and CMV-seropositive. CDR3 sequence reads: CASSSTGGTEAFF. Written as DNA, the CDR3 is TGTGCCAGCAGTTCGACAGGGGGTACTGAAGCTTTCTTT.